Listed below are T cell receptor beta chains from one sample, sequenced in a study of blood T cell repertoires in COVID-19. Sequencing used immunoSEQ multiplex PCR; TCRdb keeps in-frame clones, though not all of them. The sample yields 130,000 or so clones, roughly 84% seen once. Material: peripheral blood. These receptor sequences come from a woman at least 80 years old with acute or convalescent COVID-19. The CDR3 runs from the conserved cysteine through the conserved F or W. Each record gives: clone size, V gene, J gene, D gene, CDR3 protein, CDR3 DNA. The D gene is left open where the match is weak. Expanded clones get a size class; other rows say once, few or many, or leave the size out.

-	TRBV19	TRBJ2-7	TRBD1	CASSTGTGGYEQYF	TGTGCCAGCTCAACCGGGACAGGGGGCTACGAGCAGTACTTC
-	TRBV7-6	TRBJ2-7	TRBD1	CASRLDRTMYF	TGTGCCAGCAGACTGGACAGGACCATGTACTTC
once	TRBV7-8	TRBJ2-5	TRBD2	CASSLAALRAGYQETQYF	TGTGCCAGCAGCTTAGCCGCCCTACGAGCGGGGTACCAAGAGACCCAGTACTTC
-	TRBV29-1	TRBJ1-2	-	CSVEGPAGDGYGYTF	TGCAGCGTTGAAGGCCCGGCAGGGGATGGCTATGGCTACACCTTC
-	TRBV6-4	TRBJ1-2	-	CASTVFYGYTF	TGTGCCAGCACGGTTTTCTATGGCTACACCTTC
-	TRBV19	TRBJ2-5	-	CASSIDPLGGTQYF	TGTGCCAGTAGTATAGACCCCTTAGGGGGGACCCAGTACTTC
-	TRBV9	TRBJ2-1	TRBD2	CASSGLAGAYNEQFF	TGTGCCAGCAGCGGATTAGCGGGAGCATACAATGAGCAGTTCTTC
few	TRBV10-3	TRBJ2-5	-	CAISVSLGGSETQYF	TGTGCCATCAGTGTGAGTCTTGGCGGTTCTGAGACCCAGTACTTC
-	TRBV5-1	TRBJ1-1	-	CASSSQRLGTLEATEAFF	TGCGCCAGCAGCTCTCAAAGGCTGGGGACACTAGAGGCCACTGAAGCTTTCTTT
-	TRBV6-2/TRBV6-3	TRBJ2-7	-	CASSLATYYEQYF	TGTGCCAGCAGCCTCGCGACTTACTACGAGCAGTACTTC
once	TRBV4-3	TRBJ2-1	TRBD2	CASSLNPTGGYNEQFF	TGCGCCAGCAGCTTAAACCCTACCGGGGGGTACAATGAGCAGTTCTTC
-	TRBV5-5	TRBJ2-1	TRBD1	CASSMTGGQLNEQFF	TGTGCCAGCAGCATGACAGGGGGACAACTCAATGAGCAGTTCTTC
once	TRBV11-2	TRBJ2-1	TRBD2	CASSLWAGGRSYNEQFF	TGTGCCAGCAGCTTATGGGCGGGGGGCAGGTCCTACAATGAGCAGTTCTTC
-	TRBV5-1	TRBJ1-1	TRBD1	CASSQDRSNTEAFF	TGCGCCAGCAGCCAGGACAGGTCGAACACTGAAGCTTTCTTT
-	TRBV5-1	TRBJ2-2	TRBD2	CASSLVSGTNTGELFF	TGCGCCAGCAGCTTGGTTAGCGGGACGAACACCGGGGAGCTGTTTTTT
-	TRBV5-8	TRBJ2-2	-	CASTTTPESTGELFF	TGTGCCAGTACTACGACTCCCGAAAGCACCGGGGAGCTGTTTTTT
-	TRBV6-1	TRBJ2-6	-	CASSEQFGPRISTSSGANVLTF	TGTGCCAGCAGTGAACAGTTCGGCCCTAGGATATCTACTAGCTCTGGGGCCAACGTCCTGACTTTC
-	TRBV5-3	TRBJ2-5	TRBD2	CARSPLPPQGLSETQYF	TGTGCCAGAAGCCCCTTGCCGCCCCAGGGACTAAGCGAGACCCAGTACTTC
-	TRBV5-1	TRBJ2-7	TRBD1	CASSLALDRAYEQYF	TGCGCCAGCAGCTTGGCCCTGGACAGGGCCTACGAGCAGTACTTC
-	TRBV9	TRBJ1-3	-	CASSVGAGGAGGNTIYF	TGTGCCAGCAGCGTAGGAGCGGGGGGGGCTGGTGGAAACACCATATATTTT
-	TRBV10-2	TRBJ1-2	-	CASSESQGRPRGYTF	TGCGCCAGCAGTGAGTCACAGGGACGCCCACGTGGCTACACCTTC
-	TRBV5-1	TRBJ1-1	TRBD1	CASSPGQGQSHTEAFF	TGCGCCAGCAGCCCCGGACAGGGACAGTCTCACACTGAAGCTTTCTTT
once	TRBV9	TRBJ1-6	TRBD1	CASSVGGQGAWSPLHF	TGTGCCAGCAGCGTAGGGGGACAGGGGGCATGGTCACCCCTCCACTTT
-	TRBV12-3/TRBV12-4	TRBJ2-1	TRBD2	CASSRLSGTEQFF	TGTGCCAGCAGCCGACTTAGCGGGACGGAGCAGTTCTTC
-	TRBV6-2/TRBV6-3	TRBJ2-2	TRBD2	CASSPPQRGGELFF	TGTGCCAGCAGTCCCCCACAGCGGGGCGGGGAGCTGTTTTTT
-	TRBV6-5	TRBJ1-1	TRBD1	CASRPNRDRSEAFF	TGTGCCAGCAGACCCAACCGGGACAGGAGTGAAGCTTTCTTT
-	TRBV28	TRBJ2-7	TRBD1	CASSPGGAPLEQYF	TGTGCCAGCAGTCCAGGGGGCGCGCCGCTCGAGCAGTACTTC